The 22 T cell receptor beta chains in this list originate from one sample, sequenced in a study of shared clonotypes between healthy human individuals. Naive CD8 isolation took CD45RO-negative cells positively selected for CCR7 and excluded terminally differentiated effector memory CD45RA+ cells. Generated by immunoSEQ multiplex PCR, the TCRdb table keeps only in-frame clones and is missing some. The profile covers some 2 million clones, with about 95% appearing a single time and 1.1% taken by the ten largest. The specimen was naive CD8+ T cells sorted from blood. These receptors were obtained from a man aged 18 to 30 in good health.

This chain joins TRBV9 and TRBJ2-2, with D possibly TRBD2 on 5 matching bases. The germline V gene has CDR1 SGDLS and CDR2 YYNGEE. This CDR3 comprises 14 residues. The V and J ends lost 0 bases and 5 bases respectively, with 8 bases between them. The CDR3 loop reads CASSVDSGTGELFF. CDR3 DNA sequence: TGTGCCAGCAGCGTAGACTCGGGGACCGGGGAGCTGTTTTTT.

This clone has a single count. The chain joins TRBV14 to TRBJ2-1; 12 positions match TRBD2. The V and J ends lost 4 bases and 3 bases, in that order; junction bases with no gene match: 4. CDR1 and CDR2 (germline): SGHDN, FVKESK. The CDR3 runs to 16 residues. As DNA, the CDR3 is TGTGCCAGCAGCCTGTGGACTAGCGGGGACTACAATGAGCAGTTCTTC. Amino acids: CASSLWTSGDYNEQFF.

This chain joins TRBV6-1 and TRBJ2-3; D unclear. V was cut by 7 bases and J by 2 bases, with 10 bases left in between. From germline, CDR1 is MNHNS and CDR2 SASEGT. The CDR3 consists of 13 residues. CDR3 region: CASNPLLTDTQYF. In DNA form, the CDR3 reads TGTGCCAGCAACCCCCTTCTCACAGATACGCAGTATTTT.

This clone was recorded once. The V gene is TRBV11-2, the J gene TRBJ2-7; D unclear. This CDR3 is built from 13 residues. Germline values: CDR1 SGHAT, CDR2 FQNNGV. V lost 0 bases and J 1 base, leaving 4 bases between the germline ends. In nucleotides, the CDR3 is TGTGCCAGCAGCTTAGACCAATCCTACGAGCAGTACTTC. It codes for CASSLDQSYEQYF.

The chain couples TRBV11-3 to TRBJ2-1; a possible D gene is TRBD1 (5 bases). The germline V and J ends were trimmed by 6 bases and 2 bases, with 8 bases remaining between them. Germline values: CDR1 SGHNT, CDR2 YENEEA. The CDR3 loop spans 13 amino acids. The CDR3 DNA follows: TGTGCCAGCAGTCAGGGTACCTACAATGAGCAGTTCTTC. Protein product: CASSQGTYNEQFF.

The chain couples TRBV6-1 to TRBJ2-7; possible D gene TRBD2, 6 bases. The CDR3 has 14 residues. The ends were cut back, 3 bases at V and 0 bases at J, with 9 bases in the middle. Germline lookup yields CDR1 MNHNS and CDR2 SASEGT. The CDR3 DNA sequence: TGTGCCAGCAGTGACATCGGGAGCTCCTACGAGCAGTACTTC. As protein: CASSDIGSSYEQYF.

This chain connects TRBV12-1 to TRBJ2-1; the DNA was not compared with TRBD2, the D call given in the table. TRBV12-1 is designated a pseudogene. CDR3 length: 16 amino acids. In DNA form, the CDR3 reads TGTGCCAGCAGCCCCGCTTCAGCGGGGGAACTCAATGAGCAGTTCTTC. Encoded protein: CASSPASAGELNEQFF.

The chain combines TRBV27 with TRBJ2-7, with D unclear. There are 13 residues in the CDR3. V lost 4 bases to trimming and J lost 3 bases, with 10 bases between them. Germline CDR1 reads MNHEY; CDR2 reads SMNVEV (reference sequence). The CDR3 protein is CASSSEMHYEQYF. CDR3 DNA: TGTGCCAGCAGTTCGGAGATGCACTACGAGCAGTACTTC.

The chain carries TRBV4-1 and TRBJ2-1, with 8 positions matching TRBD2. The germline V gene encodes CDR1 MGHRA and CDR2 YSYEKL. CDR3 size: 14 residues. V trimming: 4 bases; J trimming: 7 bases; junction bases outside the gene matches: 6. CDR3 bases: TGCGCCAGCAGCCCTCGGGAGGGTCTTAATGAGCAGTTCTTC. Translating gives CASSPREGLNEQFF.

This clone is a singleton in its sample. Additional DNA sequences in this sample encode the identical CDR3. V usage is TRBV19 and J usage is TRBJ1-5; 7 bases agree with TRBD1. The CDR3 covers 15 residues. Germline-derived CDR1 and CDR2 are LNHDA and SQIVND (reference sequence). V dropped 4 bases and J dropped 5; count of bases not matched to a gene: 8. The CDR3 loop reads CASSTDREGDQPQHF. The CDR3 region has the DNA TGTGCCAGTAGTACCGACAGGGAGGGGGATCAGCCCCAGCATTTT.

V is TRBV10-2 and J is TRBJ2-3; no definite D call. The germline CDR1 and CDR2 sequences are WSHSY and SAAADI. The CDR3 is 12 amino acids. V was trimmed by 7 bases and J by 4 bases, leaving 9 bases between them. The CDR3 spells CASNNSPDTQYF. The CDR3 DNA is TGCGCCAGCAATAATAGCCCAGATACGCAGTATTTT.

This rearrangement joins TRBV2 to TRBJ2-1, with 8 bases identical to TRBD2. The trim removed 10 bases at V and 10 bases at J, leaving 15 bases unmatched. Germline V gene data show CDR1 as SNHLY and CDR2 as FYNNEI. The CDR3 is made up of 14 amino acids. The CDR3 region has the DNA TGTGCCACCCACGGGGGGGCACCACCCCGGGAGCAGTTCTTC. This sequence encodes CATHGGAPPREQFF.

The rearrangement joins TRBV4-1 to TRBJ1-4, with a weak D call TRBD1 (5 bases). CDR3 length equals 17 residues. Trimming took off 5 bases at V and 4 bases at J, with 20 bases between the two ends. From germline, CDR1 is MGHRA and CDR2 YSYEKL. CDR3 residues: CASSSRAVGGGNEKLFF. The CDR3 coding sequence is TGCGCCAGCAGCTCCCGAGCGGTCGGGGGGGGTAATGAAAAACTGTTTTTT.

Here the CDR3 reads CASLGTGGGRTEAFF. The CDR3 region has the DNA TGTGCCAGCCTCGGGACAGGGGGGGGAAGGACTGAAGCTTTCTTT. The rearrangement joins TRBV6-5 to TRBJ1-1; 11 nucleotides match TRBD1. Germline CDR1 reads MNHEY; CDR2 reads SVGAGI. The CDR3 runs 15 residues. V lost 8 bases and J lost 5; bases outside the gene matches: 10.

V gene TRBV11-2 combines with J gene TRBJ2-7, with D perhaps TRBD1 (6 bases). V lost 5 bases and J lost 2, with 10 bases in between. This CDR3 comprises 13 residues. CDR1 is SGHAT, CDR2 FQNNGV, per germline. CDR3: CASSLNRAYEQYF. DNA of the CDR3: TGTGCCAGCAGCCTGAACAGGGCCTACGAGCAGTACTTC.

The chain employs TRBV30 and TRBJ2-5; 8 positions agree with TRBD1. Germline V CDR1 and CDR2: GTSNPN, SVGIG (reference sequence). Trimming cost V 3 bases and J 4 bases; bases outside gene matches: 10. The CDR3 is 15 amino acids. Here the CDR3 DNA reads TGTGCCTGGAGGTCCCTCGACAGGGGTCCAGAGACCCAGTACTTC. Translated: CAWRSLDRGPETQYF.

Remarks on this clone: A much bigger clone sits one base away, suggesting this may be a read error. CDR3 bases: TGTGCCTGGAGTGTCAGGGGAGAAGCTGAAGCTTTCTTT. This translates into CAWSVRGEAEAFF. The chain is built from TRBV30 and TRBJ1-1; D is possibly TRBD1 (6 bases). Germline loops: CDR1 GTSNPN, CDR2 SVGIG (reference sequence). V lost 0 bases to trimming and J lost 6 bases, with 11 bases between them. This CDR3 has 13 residues.

CDR3: CAWSVPGLSRHYGDTEAFF. The CDR3 DNA follows: TGTGCCTGGAGTGTACCGGGACTTTCCCGACACTACGGGGACACTGAAGCTTTCTTT. The rearrangement links TRBV30 to TRBJ1-1; D might be TRBD1 (5 bases). In germline, CDR1 is GTSNPN, CDR2 SVGIG (reference sequence). Deletions cut 0 bases from V and 3 bases from J, with 26 bases between. The CDR3 contains 19 residues.

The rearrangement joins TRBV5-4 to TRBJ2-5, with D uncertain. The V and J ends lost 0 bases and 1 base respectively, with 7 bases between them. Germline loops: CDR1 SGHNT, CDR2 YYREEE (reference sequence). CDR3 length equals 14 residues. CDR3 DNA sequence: TGTGCCAGCAGCTTGGTACAAGGCCAAGAGACCCAGTACTTC. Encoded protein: CASSLVQGQETQYF. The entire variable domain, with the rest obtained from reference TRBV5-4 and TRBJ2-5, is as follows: ETGVTQSPTHLIKTRGQQVTLRCSSQSGHNTVSWYQQALGQGPQFIFQYYREEENGRGNFPPRFSGLQFPNYSSELNVNALELDDSALYLCASSLVQGQETQYFGPGTRLLVL.

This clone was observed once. CDR3 sequence (DNA): TGTGCCAGCAGCCAGGGGACTAGCGTTTTAGAGACCCAGTACTTC. Its protein product is CASSQGTSVLETQYF. The rearrangement links TRBV7-2 to TRBJ2-5, with 10 bases matching TRBD2. This CDR3 contains 15 residues. J gave up 4 bases and V 5 bases, and 7 bases lay outside the gene matches. CDR1 and CDR2 (germline): SGHTA, FQGNSA. Variable domain in full (rest from reference TRBV7-2 and TRBJ2-5): GAGVSQSPSNKVTEKGKDVELRCDPISGHTALYWYRQSLGQGLEFLIYFQGNSAPDKSGLPSDRFSAERTGGSVSTLTIQRTQQEDSAVYLCASSQGTSVLETQYFGPGTRLLVL.

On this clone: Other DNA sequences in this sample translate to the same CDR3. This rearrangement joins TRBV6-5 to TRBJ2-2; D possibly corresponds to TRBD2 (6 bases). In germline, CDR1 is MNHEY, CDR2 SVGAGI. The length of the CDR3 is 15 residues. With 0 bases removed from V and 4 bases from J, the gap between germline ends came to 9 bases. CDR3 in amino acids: CASSYSGGGTGELFF. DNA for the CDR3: TGTGCCAGCAGTTACTCGGGGGGTGGCACCGGGGAGCTGTTTTTT.

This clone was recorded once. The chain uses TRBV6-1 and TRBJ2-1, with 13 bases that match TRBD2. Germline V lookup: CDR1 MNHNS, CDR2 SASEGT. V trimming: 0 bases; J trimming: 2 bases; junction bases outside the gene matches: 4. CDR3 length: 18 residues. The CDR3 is CASSEALGTSGTYNEQFF. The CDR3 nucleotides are TGTGCCAGCAGTGAAGCGCTGGGGACTAGCGGGACCTACAATGAGCAGTTCTTC.